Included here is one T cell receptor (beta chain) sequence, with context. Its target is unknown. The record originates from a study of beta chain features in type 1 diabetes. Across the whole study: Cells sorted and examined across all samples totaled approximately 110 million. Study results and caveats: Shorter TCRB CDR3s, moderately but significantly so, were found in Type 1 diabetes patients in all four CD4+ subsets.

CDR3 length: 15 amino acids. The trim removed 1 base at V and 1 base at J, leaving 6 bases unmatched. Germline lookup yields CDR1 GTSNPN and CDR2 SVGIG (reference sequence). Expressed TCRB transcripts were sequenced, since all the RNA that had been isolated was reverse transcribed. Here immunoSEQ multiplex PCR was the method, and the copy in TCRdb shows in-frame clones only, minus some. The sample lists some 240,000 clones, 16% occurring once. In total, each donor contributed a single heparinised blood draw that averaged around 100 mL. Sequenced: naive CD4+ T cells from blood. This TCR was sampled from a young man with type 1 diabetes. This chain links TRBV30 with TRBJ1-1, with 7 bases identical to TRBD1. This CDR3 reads CAWSALTGANTEAFF. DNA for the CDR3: TGTGCCTGGAGTGCCTTAACAGGGGCGAACACTGAAGCTTTCTTT.